This T cell receptor beta chain stems from a study of blood T cells in healthy people across ages. A second PCR of roughly 7 to 11 cycles used a sample-barcoded 5' primer and a J-beta primer mix. Through a template-switch adaptor with 12 random nucleotides, each cDNA molecule received a tag. TCRdb re-analysed the 5' RACE reads in MiXCR, keeping a single row per CDR3 protein. The table includes 710,000 or so distinct CDR3 sequences, approximately 21% detected once. A word on this clonotype: Its target is not known.

Germline assignment: CDR1 SQVTM and CDR2 ANQGSEA. V was cut by 5 bases and J by 2 bases, with 26 bases left in between. The CDR3 extends over 18 amino acids. Study-wide results and limits: Fewer expanded clones and more diversity marked long-lived versus aged donors.

Whenever a sample was processed, at least 6.5 million PBMCs were isolated. The chain is built from TRBV29-1 and TRBJ2-3, with TRBD2 as a possible D gene (5 bases). The receptor's source is a man between 65 and 79 years old in good health. The specimen was blood. The chain's CDR3 is CSVRRTAVFGGATDTQYF. The CDR3 nucleotides read TGCAGCGTTAGGAGGACTGCGGTTTTTGGAGGAGCCACAGATACGCAGTATTTT.